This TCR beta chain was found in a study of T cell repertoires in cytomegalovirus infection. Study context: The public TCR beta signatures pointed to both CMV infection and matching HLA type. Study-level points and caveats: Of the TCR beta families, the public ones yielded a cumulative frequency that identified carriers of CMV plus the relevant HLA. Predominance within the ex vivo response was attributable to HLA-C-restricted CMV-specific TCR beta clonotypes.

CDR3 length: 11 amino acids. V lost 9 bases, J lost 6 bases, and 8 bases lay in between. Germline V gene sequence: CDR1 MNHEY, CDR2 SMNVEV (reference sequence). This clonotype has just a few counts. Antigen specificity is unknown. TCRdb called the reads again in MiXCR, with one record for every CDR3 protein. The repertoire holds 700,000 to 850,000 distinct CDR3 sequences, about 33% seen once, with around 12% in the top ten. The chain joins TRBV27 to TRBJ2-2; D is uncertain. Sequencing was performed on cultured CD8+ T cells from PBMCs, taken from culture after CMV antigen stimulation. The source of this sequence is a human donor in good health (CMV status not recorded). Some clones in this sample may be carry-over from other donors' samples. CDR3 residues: CASLGSGELFF. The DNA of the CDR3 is TGTGCCAGTTTGGGTTCCGGGGAGCTGTTTTTT.